The 10 T cell receptor beta chains listed next were all sequenced from one sample in a study of blood T cell repertoires in COVID-19. The method was immunoSEQ multiplex PCR; TCRdb's version includes in-frame clones alone and lacks a portion of them. Altogether approximately 240,000 clones are present, about 82% being singletons, with the ten largest covering over 5.5%. The sample comprised peripheral blood. The origin of the receptors is a woman aged 60-75 years with active or convalescent COVID-19.

The chain combines TRBV7-2 with TRBJ2-2; 9 bases are a match to TRBD2. CDR3 length: 17 amino acids. V shed 1 base and J 4 bases; nucleotides not matched to a gene: 7. Germline V gives CDR1 SGHTA, CDR2 FQGNSA. CDR3 protein: CASSLVARGGATGELFF. Here the CDR3 DNA reads TGTGCCAGCAGCTTAGTTGCTCGCGGGGGGGCCACCGGGGAGCTGTTTTTT.

The rearrangement links TRBV28 to TRBJ2-7; D possibly corresponds to TRBD1 (6 bases). Trimming removed 4 bases at V and 3 bases at J, with 19 bases between. The V gene's germline CDR1 is MDHEN and CDR2 SYDVKM. The CDR3 is 16 amino acids. In DNA, the CDR3 is TGTGCCAGCAGTTCCAACTCGGCCCTGGACAGCTACGAGCAGTACGTC. Translated: CASSSNSALDSYEQYV.

The chain joins TRBV6-5 to TRBJ1-2, with 9 nucleotides matching TRBD1. This CDR3 contains 12 residues. Germline loops: CDR1 MNHEY, CDR2 SVGAGI. The J segment lost 7 bases and the V segment lost 6 bases, leaving 3 bases of the junction unmatched. The CDR3 here is CASRDRGPGYTF. The CDR3 DNA sequence: TGTGCCAGCAGGGACAGGGGTCCTGGCTACACCTTC.

The V gene is TRBV6-6, the J gene TRBJ1-2; 8 bases line up with TRBD1. Germline V lookup: CDR1 MNHNY, CDR2 SVGAGI (reference sequence). The CDR3 extends over 14 amino acids. V lost 6 bases and J lost 7; bases outside the gene matches: 10. The CDR3 reads CASRRETGVAGYTF. Here the CDR3 DNA reads TGTGCCAGCAGGCGTGAGACAGGGGTCGCTGGCTACACCTTC.

This clone came up a few times. The gene calls are TRBV19 and TRBJ1-3; the D is unclear. The CDR3 is 14 residues long. V was clipped by 7 bases and J by 0 bases, with 10 bases between them. CDR1 and CDR2 from the germline V gene are LNHDA and SQIVND (reference sequence). The CDR3 bases are TGTGCCAGTACCCCCGGTAACTCTGGAAACACCATATATTTT. This sequence encodes CASTPGNSGNTIYF.

This clone was seen once. This chain links TRBV11-2 with TRBJ2-3, with D possibly matching TRBD2 (6 bases). CDR1 and CDR2 from the germline V gene are SGHAT and FQNNGV. V dropped 2 bases and J dropped 2 bases, with 11 bases sitting between them. This CDR3 is 15 amino acids long. The CDR3 region is CASSLSASVTDTQYF. CDR3 in DNA: TGTGCCAGCAGCTTATCCGCTAGCGTCACAGATACGCAGTATTTT.

The V and J genes are TRBV29-1 and TRBJ2-1; TRBD1 matches 8 bases. J gave up 9 bases and V 7 bases, and 14 bases lay outside the gene matches. Germline V CDR1 and CDR2: SQVTM, ANQGSEA. The CDR3 is made up of 14 amino acids. As DNA, the CDR3 is TGCAGCGCCCCCTCCCAGGACAGGGATGGTGAGCAGTTCTTC. It is translated as CSAPSQDRDGEQFF.

The rearrangement links TRBV11-1 to TRBJ2-7, with D perhaps TRBD2 (5 bases). Trimming removed 7 bases from V and 6 bases from J, with 16 bases in between. CDR1 is SGHAT, CDR2 FQDESV, per germline (reference sequence). The CDR3 is made up of 13 amino acids. CDR3 nucleotide sequence: TGTGCCAGCACCTCCGGCGGCCGGGGCGAGCAGTACTTC. It yields the protein CASTSGGRGEQYF.

The chain has TRBV7-3 and TRBJ2-1; 8 nucleotides line up with TRBD1. The germline CDR1 and CDR2 sequences are SGHTA and FQGTGA. V was pared by 5 bases and J by 6 bases, with 12 bases of the junction left unmatched. The CDR3 has 16 amino acids. The CDR3 protein is CASSPRQGRAVNEQFF. CDR3 bases: TGTGCCAGCAGCCCCCGACAGGGGCGGGCGGTCAATGAGCAGTTCTTC.

The chain has TRBV30 and TRBJ1-5; D is perhaps TRBD1 (5 bases). This CDR3 has 12 residues. In germline, CDR1 is GTSNPN, CDR2 SVGIG (reference sequence). V was cut by 5 bases and J by 8 bases, with 13 bases left in between. The CDR3 DNA reads as TGTGCCTGGGGGACCGGGAAAAAGCCCCAGCATTTT. It encodes CAWGTGKKPQHF.